The 15 T cell receptor beta chains listed next were all sequenced from one sample in a study of graft-versus-host responses after intestinal transplantation. Processing was applied to graft tissue in order to liberate intraepithelial and lamina propria lymphocytes. The method was immunoSEQ multiplex PCR; TCRdb's version includes in-frame clones alone and lacks a portion of them. The sample contains more than 3,500 clones, approximately 77% of which appear only once. The input for sequencing was ileum tissue, taken 9 days after transplant. These receptors were collected from a human patient who received an intestinal transplant, so some T cells may come from the graft donor.

The chain employs TRBV9 and TRBJ1-6; maybe TRBD1 (5 bases). Trimming cost V 1 base and J 10 bases, with 12 bases left between them. Germline CDR1 is SGDLS and CDR2 is YYNGEE. This CDR3 comprises 14 residues. CDR3 DNA: TGTGCCAGCAGCGTATTACCAGGGAGGTCACCCCTCCACTTT. Its protein product is CASSVLPGRSPLHF.

This clone was detected only once. The chain uses TRBV18 and TRBJ2-7, with 9 bases lining up with TRBD2. The CDR3 is 15 residues long. V trimming: 0 bases; J trimming: 4 bases; junction bases outside the gene matches: 4. The germline CDR1 and CDR2 sequences are KGHSH and LQKENI. The CDR3 sequence: CASSPPTSGSYEQYF. The CDR3 region has the DNA TGTGCCAGCTCACCACCGACTAGCGGCTCATACGAGCAGTACTTC.

This clone was seen only once. This chain uses TRBV10-2 with TRBJ2-1, with TRBD2 as a possible D gene (5 bases). In germline, CDR1 is WSHSY, CDR2 SAAADI. V lost 8 bases to trimming and J lost 3 bases, with 14 bases between them. CDR3 size: 14 residues. CDR3 amino acids: CASRESRVYNEQFF. For the CDR3, the DNA is TGCGCCAGCCGGGAATCAAGGGTCTACAATGAGCAGTTCTTC.

The V and J genes are TRBV11-2 and TRBJ2-2; 8 bases map to TRBD2. Trimming took 3 bases from V and 1 from J; bases not matched to a gene: 4. This CDR3 spans 16 amino acids. Germline CDR1 and CDR2: SGHAT and FQNNGV. The CDR3 nucleotides read TGTGCCAGCAGCTTTATAGCGGGGATGAACACCGGGGAGCTGTTTTTT. Residues: CASSFIAGMNTGELFF. Using reference TRBV11-2 and TRBJ2-2 for the parts outside the CDR3, the full variable domain is EAGVAQSPRYKIIEKRQSVAFWCNPISGHATLYWYQQILGQGPKLLIQFQNNGVVDDSQLPKDRFSAERLKGVDSTLKIQPAKLEDSAVYLCASSFIAGMNTGELFFGEGSRLTVL.

This clone has only a few counts. This chain connects TRBV25-1 to TRBJ2-5; 12 bases map to TRBD1. Losses at the gene ends were 6 bases for V and 5 bases for J; bases not matched to a gene: 4. Germline V lookup: CDR1 MGHDK, CDR2 SYGVNS. This CDR3 spans 14 amino acids. The CDR3 DNA sequence: TGTGCCAGCAGGGGGACAGGGGGCGCGGAGACCCAGTACTTC. Its protein product is CASRGTGGAETQYF.

This clone was recorded a few times. Here the CDR3 DNA reads TGTGCCACCACAGGGGGCAATCAGCCCCAGCATTTT. This encodes CATTGGNQPQHF. This chain uses TRBV10-3 with TRBJ1-5, with TRBD1 matching over 7 bases. This CDR3 is built from 12 residues. Trimming at V came to 10 bases and at J to 2 bases, leaving 2 bases not matched to a gene. Germline lookup yields CDR1 ENHRY and CDR2 SYGVKD.

The chain carries TRBV5-4 and TRBJ2-1, with D perhaps matching TRBD2 (6 bases). The germline V gene encodes CDR1 SGHNT and CDR2 YYREEE (reference sequence). V was pared by 1 base and J by 0 bases, with 11 bases between. This CDR3 is 16 amino acids long. CDR3 sequence: CASSLIGTLSYNEQFF. The CDR3 DNA follows: TGTGCCAGCAGCTTGATTGGGACTCTCTCCTACAATGAGCAGTTCTTC.

This clone was seen a few times. The chain couples TRBV5-1 to TRBJ2-5; TRBD2 agrees at 14 bases. The CDR3 has 15 amino acids. The V gene's germline CDR1 is SGHRS and CDR2 YFSETQ. V dropped 4 bases and J dropped 4; count of bases not matched to a gene: 3. This chain's CDR3 is CASSTGLAGAETQYF. In DNA, the CDR3 is TGCGCCAGCAGCACGGGACTAGCGGGAGCAGAGACCCAGTACTTC.

J is TRBJ1-1 and V is TRBV25-1; perhaps TRBD1 as D (6 bases). Trimming took 5 bases from V and 0 from J, leaving 10 bases between them. Germline V CDR1 and CDR2: MGHDK, SYGVNS. The CDR3 spans 14 residues. The CDR3 DNA is TGTGCCAGCAGTCCCCGACAGGTGAACACTGAAGCTTTCTTT. This codes for CASSPRQVNTEAFF.

The table lists this clone with a count of one. The V gene is TRBV7-9, the J gene TRBJ1-1; tentative D call: TRBD1 (5 bases). The V gene's germline CDR1 is SEHNR and CDR2 FQNEAQ (reference sequence). Trimming cost V 2 bases and J 4 bases, with 14 bases left between them. The CDR3 extends over 15 amino acids. The CDR3 sequence: CASSLPGRASTEAFF. The DNA for the CDR3 is TGTGCCAGCAGCTTACCAGGGAGGGCAAGCACTGAAGCTTTCTTT.

This clone has only a few counts. This sequence joins TRBV21-1 and TRBJ2-3; TRBD1, the table's D call, was not compared with the DNA. TRBV21-1 is a known pseudogene. The CDR3 sequence is 14 residues long. The CDR3 DNA reads as TGTGCCAGGACTAACAGGGCTAGCACAGATACGCAGTATTTT. This sequence encodes CARTNRASTDTQYF.

The chain couples TRBV21-1 to TRBJ1-2. TRBV21-1 is marked as a pseudogene. The CDR3 sequence is 16 residues long. CDR3 nucleotide sequence: TGTGCCAGCAGCAAAGTACGTGGCGGGAGGGATTGGTGCTACACCTTC. It encodes CASSKVRGGRDWCYTF.

The chain recombines TRBV4-1 with TRBJ2-5; TRBD2 agrees at 14 bases. The V gene end was trimmed by 1 base and the J gene end by 5 bases; junction bases not matched to a gene: 6. There are 17 residues in the CDR3. Germline V gene data show CDR1 as MGHRA and CDR2 as YSYEKL. CDR3 residues: CASSQGGLAGGRETQYF. CDR3 in DNA: TGCGCCAGCAGCCAAGGAGGACTAGCGGGAGGACGTGAGACCCAGTACTTC.

The chain employs TRBV4-2 and TRBJ2-2; 11 bases line up with TRBD2. Germline V lookup: CDR1 LGHNA, CDR2 YNFKEQ. The length of the CDR3 is 16 residues. The junction had 8 bases not matched to a gene; V was cut back by 4 bases and J by 7 bases. The DNA of the CDR3 is TGTGCCAGCAGCCGACGACTAGCGGGGTCGGTCGGGGAGCTGTTTTTT. Protein: CASSRRLAGSVGELFF.

This chain joins TRBV15 and TRBJ2-3, with 14 nucleotides matching TRBD2. Losses at the gene ends were 3 bases for V and 4 bases for J; bases not matched to a gene: 0. The CDR3 covers 15 residues. Looked up from germline, CDR1 is LNHNV and CDR2 is YYDKDF (reference sequence). CDR3 protein: CATSRTSGGADTQYF. The CDR3 bases are TGTGCCACCAGCAGGACTAGCGGGGGGGCAGATACGCAGTATTTT.